This T cell receptor beta chain is from a study of spatial heterogeneity in lung cancer. Looking at the study overall: Beta-chain sequences were consistently detected more often than alpha-chain sequences.

About this clonotype: Its antigen is currently unknown.

General observations from the study: Among blood samples, ubiquitous expanded tumor TCRs appeared more at resection than at follow-up.

TCR cDNA molecules each carried a unique molecular identifier. TCRdb reprocessed the 5' RACE reads via MiXCR and lists one record per CDR3 protein. The sample has around 87,000 distinct CDR3 sequences, less than 15% seen once. Time point meaning: sample taken at primary tumor resection. The sample here was PBMCs, taken at surgery. This TCR came from a male donor with early-stage non-small cell lung cancer.

CDR3 sequence: CASSAEWGIGDIQYF. The CDR3 DNA is TGTGCCAGCAGTGCGGAGTGGGGCATAGGGGACATTCAGTACTTC. This rearrangement joins TRBV6-4 to TRBJ2-4; D possibly corresponds to TRBD1 (5 bases). CDR3 length: 15 amino acids. Deletions cut 4 bases from V and 8 bases from J, with 18 bases between. CDR1 and CDR2 (germline): MRHNA, SNTAGT.